This T cell receptor (beta chain) stems from a study of blood T cell repertoires in COVID-19. The CDR3 is made up of 18 amino acids. V shed 2 bases, J shed 1 base, and the junction held 10 bases outside the gene matches. The germline gives CDR1 MNHEY, CDR2 SMNVEV (reference sequence). Per the authors' pipeline: For nucleated cells, counts were estimated from reference gene primer amplification. Method: immunoSEQ multiplex PCR; TCRdb's copy keeps in-frame clones and lacks some. V, J and clone size were drawn from that table, and D and trimming were deduced from the DNA. The sample has about 270,000 clones, approximately 89% seen once.

This TCR came from a woman aged 50 to 60 with acute or convalescent COVID-19. The sample taken for sequencing was peripheral blood. The genes are TRBV27 and TRBJ2-1; 8 bases match TRBD1. CDR3 protein: CASSLEVSWTGSYNEQFF. DNA of the CDR3: TGTGCCAGCAGTTTAGAAGTGAGTTGGACAGGGTCCTACAATGAGCAGTTCTTC.